Presented here are 17 T cell receptor beta chains from one specimen sequenced in a study of T cell responses to AZD1222 COVID-19 vaccine. Data came from immunoSEQ multiplex PCR; TCRdb stores just in-frame clones and leaves some out. The sample lists about 110,000 clones; approximately 86% were seen once. This specimen was peripheral blood, taken on day 0 of MenACWY control vaccination. Source of these receptors: an adult in good health.

The V and J genes are TRBV28 and TRBJ1-5, with no clear D. CDR1 and CDR2 from the germline V gene are MDHEN and SYDVKM. V lost 7 bases and J 0 bases, leaving 10 bases between the germline ends. The CDR3 contains 14 residues. The CDR3 region is CASKGGNSNQPQHF. DNA for the CDR3: TGTGCCAGCAAGGGCGGAAATAGCAATCAGCCCCAGCATTTT.

V and J are TRBV7-8 and TRBJ2-7, with 7 positions matching TRBD1. The trim removed 4 bases at V and 3 bases at J, leaving 9 bases unmatched. The CDR3 contains 15 residues. The germline V gene has CDR1 SGHVS and CDR2 FQNEAQ. The CDR3 here is CASSSMGDSLYEQYF. The CDR3 nucleotides read TGTGCCAGCAGCTCCATGGGGGACAGTCTCTACGAGCAGTACTTC.

This sequence joins TRBV5-4 and TRBJ1-3; no definite D call. CDR3 size: 15 residues. Trimming stripped 0 bases from V and 1 base from J, with 8 bases between. The germline V gene has CDR1 SGHNT and CDR2 YYREEE (reference sequence). The CDR3 nucleotides are TGTGCCAGCAGCTTGGACGGCCGGTCTGGAAACACCATATATTTT. The encoded protein is CASSLDGRSGNTIYF.

The chain joins TRBV7-2 to TRBJ1-1; D is unresolved. Per the germline V gene, CDR1 is SGHTA and CDR2 is FQGNSA. V was shortened by 5 bases and J by 1 base, with 17 bases between the two germline ends. The CDR3 is 16 residues long. The CDR3 sequence: CASSPVLGRTNTEAFF. Here the CDR3 DNA reads TGTGCCAGCAGCCCCGTGTTGGGGAGGACGAACACTGAAGCTTTCTTT.

Notes on this clone: Its ends do not fully match the called genes, so a read error is possible. The rearrangement joins TRBV7-2 to TRBJ2-1; TRBD2 agrees at 7 bases. The CDR3 has 15 amino acids. Germline values: CDR1 SGHTA, CDR2 FQGNSA. CDR3 region: CASSVASGAPNEQFF. In DNA form, the CDR3 reads TGTGCCAGCAGCGTAGCGAGCGGGGCGCCCAATGAGCAGTTCTTC. The complete variable domain, with remaining parts taken from reference TRBV7-2 and TRBJ2-1, reads GAGVSQSPSNKVTEKGKDVELRCDPISGHTALYWYRQSLGQGLEFLIYFQGNSAPDKSGLPSDRFSAERTGGSVSTLTIQRTQQEDSAVYLCASSVASGAPNEQFFGPGTRLTVL.

This clone was seen once. This chain links TRBV7-9 with TRBJ1-5, with D hard to call. V dropped 1 base and J dropped 3 bases, with 7 bases sitting between them. The CDR3 spans 14 residues. CDR1 is SEHNR and CDR2 is FQNEAQ in the germline V gene (reference sequence). CDR3 amino acids: CASSLVSANQPQHF. DNA for the CDR3: TGTGCCAGCAGCTTAGTGTCGGCCAATCAGCCCCAGCATTTT.

This chain uses TRBV6-5 with TRBJ2-7, with 11 bases fitting TRBD2. CDR3 length equals 15 residues. Germline assignment: CDR1 MNHEY and CDR2 SVGAGI. V lost 0 bases and J lost 4; bases outside the gene matches: 2. The CDR3 nucleotides read TGTGCCAGCAGTTACTCAGCTAGCGGGAGGTACGAGCAGTACTTC. Its translation: CASSYSASGRYEQYF.

The rearrangement links TRBV24-1 to TRBJ2-3; 9 bases line up with TRBD2. Looked up from germline, CDR1 is KGHDR and CDR2 is SFDVKD. V shed 5 bases and J 5 bases; nucleotides not matched to a gene: 10. This CDR3 is built from 16 residues. For the CDR3, the DNA is TGTGCCACCAGTGGTGCCGGCGGGGGGGCCGGAGATACGCAGTATTTT. It yields the protein CATSGAGGGAGDTQYF.

This clone was observed a single time. The chain combines TRBV7-9 with TRBJ2-1; 8 bases agree with TRBD2. Germline CDR1 and CDR2: SEHNR and FQNEAQ (reference sequence). CDR3 size: 18 residues. Losses at the gene ends were 4 bases for V and 8 bases for J; bases not matched to a gene: 19. CDR3 DNA: TGTGCCAGCAGCTCTCTAGGGGGATTAGCGGGGAGCAACGATGAGCAGTTCTTC. Residues: CASSSLGGLAGSNDEQFF.

V usage is TRBV15 and J usage is TRBJ1-2; 7 bases line up with TRBD1. This CDR3 contains 13 residues. Germline CDR1 LNHNV, CDR2 YYDKDF (reference sequence). With 5 bases clipped from V and 3 bases from J, the junction kept 3 bases outside the gene matches. The CDR3 region is CATSLGGDYGYTF. In DNA form, the CDR3 reads TGTGCCACCAGCCTAGGGGGCGACTATGGCTACACCTTC.

This rearrangement joins TRBV5-6 to TRBJ2-1; D might be TRBD1 (8 bases). CDR1 is SGHDT, CDR2 YYEEEE, per germline. The V and J ends lost 7 bases and 12 bases respectively, with 17 bases between them. This CDR3 has 12 amino acids. CDR3 sequence: CASHGQGLRQFF. In DNA form, the CDR3 reads TGTGCCAGCCATGGACAGGGACTACGGCAGTTCTTC.

This clone was detected only once. The rearrangement links TRBV28 to TRBJ1-4; D unclear. Trimming cost V 8 bases and J 5 bases, with 18 bases left between them. The germline gives CDR1 MDHEN, CDR2 SYDVKM. The CDR3 covers 15 residues. As DNA, the CDR3 is TGTGCCAGCGGAGGAACAGATACTGGAAATGAAAAACTGTTTTTT. Translated: CASGGTDTGNEKLFF.

This chain connects TRBV3-1 (or the pseudogene TRBV3-2) to TRBJ2-5; TRBD2 agrees at 9 bases. This CDR3 is 16 amino acids long. Losses at the gene ends were 4 bases for V and 4 bases for J; bases not matched to a gene: 10. Germline CDR1 is LGHDT and CDR2 is YNNKEL (reference sequence). The CDR3 sequence is CASSRGGRAGLETQYF. The CDR3 region has the DNA TGTGCCAGCAGCCGGGGCGGGAGGGCCGGTCTAGAGACCCAGTACTTC.

The chain carries TRBV11-3 and TRBJ2-1; D gene unclear. CDR3 size: 17 residues. Germline CDR1 SGHNT, CDR2 YENEEA. V lost 0 bases, J lost 0 bases, and 12 bases lay in between. The CDR3 nucleotides are TGTGCCAGCAGCTTAGATAAGAGTTTCAGCTCCTACAATGAGCAGTTCTTC. It translates to CASSLDKSFSSYNEQFF.

The chain uses TRBV7-9 and TRBJ1-1, with 7 bases lining up with TRBD1. The germline V gene has CDR1 SEHNR and CDR2 FQNEAQ (reference sequence). Unmatched junction bases numbered 6, after V lost 5 bases and J lost 0 bases. The CDR3 consists of 15 residues. Here the CDR3 reads CASSPPTGMNTEAFF. CDR3 DNA sequence: TGTGCCAGCAGCCCCCCGACAGGGATGAACACTGAAGCTTTCTTT. The complete variable domain, with remaining parts taken from reference TRBV7-9 and TRBJ1-1, reads DTGVSQNPRHKITKRGQNVTFRCDPISEHNRLYWYRQTLGQGPEFLTYFQNEAQLEKSRLLSDRFSAERPKGSFSTLEIQRTEQGDSAMYLCASSPPTGMNTEAFFGQGTRLTVV.

This chain joins TRBV4-1 and TRBJ2-7; D may be TRBD2 (6 bases). Between the trimmed V and J ends, which lost 4 bases and 2 bases, there was a span of 18 bases. The CDR3 is made up of 16 amino acids. Germline V gives CDR1 MGHRA, CDR2 YSYEKL. Written as DNA, the CDR3 is TGCGCCAGCAGCCGAAAGACCGAACTAGCCCCCTACGAGCAGTACTTC. Translation gives CASSRKTELAPYEQYF.

The chain uses TRBV6-5 and TRBJ2-7, with a weak D call TRBD2 (5 bases). V shed 8 bases and J shed 6 bases, with 14 bases lying between them. There are 12 residues in the CDR3. CDR1 is MNHEY and CDR2 is SVGAGI in the germline V gene. CDR3 residues: CASGRGPGEQYF. The CDR3 nucleotides read TGTGCCAGCGGTAGAGGGCCAGGCGAGCAGTACTTC.